This T cell receptor (beta chain) originates from a study of blood T cell repertoires in COVID-19. On the study more broadly: Samples representing acute and convalescent COVID-19 were sourced from the United States, Italy and Spain. T cells, B-cell-depleted T cells, or PBMCs provided the cDNA or gDNA that served as material.

In the original processing: Estimates of nucleated cell counts were drawn from the amplification of reference gene primers. The data were produced by immunoSEQ multiplex PCR, yet TCRdb's version contains in-frame clones alone and is incomplete. For V, J and clone size, that table is used; D and trimming come from the DNA. The repertoire has around 69,000 clones, about 86% of them found once; the top ten carry 5.5% to 8%. Points on this clone: Different DNA sequences within this sample yield the same CDR3.

In germline, CDR1 is LNHDA, CDR2 SQIVND (reference sequence). The CDR3 has 13 amino acids. The ends lost 7 bases at V and 8 bases at J; junction bases unmatched: 7. The sample taken for sequencing was peripheral blood. The clonotype originates from a man in his forties or fifties with active COVID-19. The gene calls are TRBV19 and TRBJ1-2; 10 bases are shared with TRBD1. CDR3 residues: CASTAGDRGGYTF. The CDR3 nucleotides are TGTGCCAGTACTGCAGGGGACAGGGGAGGCTACACCTTC.